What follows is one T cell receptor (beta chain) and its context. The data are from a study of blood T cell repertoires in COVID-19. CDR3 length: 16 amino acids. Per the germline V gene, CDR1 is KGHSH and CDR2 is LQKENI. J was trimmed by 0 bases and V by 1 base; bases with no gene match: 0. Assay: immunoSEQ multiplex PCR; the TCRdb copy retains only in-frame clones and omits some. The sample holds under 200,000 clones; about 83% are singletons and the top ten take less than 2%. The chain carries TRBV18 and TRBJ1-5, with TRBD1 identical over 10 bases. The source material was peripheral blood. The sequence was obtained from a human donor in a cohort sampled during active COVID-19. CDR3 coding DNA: TGTGCCAGCTCACCACGACAGGGGGCTAGCAATCAGCCCCAGCATTTT. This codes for CASSPRQGASNQPQHF.